The 30 T cell receptor beta chains below all came from one sample that was sequenced in a study of response to subunit inactivated influenza vaccine. One entry per CDR3 protein, called by TCRdb with MiXCR from the RT-PCR reads. The table lists 630,000 or so distinct CDR3 sequences, approximately 14% of them singletons. The material was PBMCs from blood, obtained 12 days after vaccination. The receptors stem from a man in his fifties who received an inactivated influenza vaccine.

This chain uses TRBV10-3 with TRBJ2-2; no clear D gene. The germline V gene encodes CDR1 ENHRY and CDR2 SYGVKD. The CDR3 is made up of 13 amino acids. Trimming removed 8 bases from V and 0 bases from J, with 7 bases in between. The CDR3 DNA reads as TGTGCCATCGGAACACCGAACACCGGGGAGCTGTTTTTT. It encodes CAIGTPNTGELFF.

The chain is built from TRBV4-3 and TRBJ2-5; 7 bases match TRBD2. CDR3 length equals 18 residues. Germline CDR1 and CDR2: LGHNA and YSLEER. J was trimmed by 1 base and V by 0 bases; bases with no gene match: 11. CDR3 in amino acids: CASSQDFGAGTTQETQYF. The CDR3 DNA reads TGCGCCAGCAGCCAAGATTTCGGGGCAGGGACTACCCAAGAGACCCAGTACTTC.

The chain employs TRBV4-2 and TRBJ2-1; no clear D. Per germline, CDR1 LGHNA and CDR2 YNFKEQ. CDR3 length equals 16 residues. V lost 0 bases, J lost 1 base, and 10 bases lay in between. DNA of the CDR3: TGTGCCAGCAGCCAAGAACCGAGACGGTCCTACAATGAGCAGTTCTTC. It codes for CASSQEPRRSYNEQFF.

This clonotype was picked up a small number of times. V usage is TRBV20-1 and J usage is TRBJ1-6; possible D gene TRBD1, 6 bases. This CDR3 region has 15 residues. Germline V lookup: CDR1 DFQATT, CDR2 SNEGSKA (reference sequence). Trimming left V 1 base short and J 10 bases short, with 17 bases between. CDR3 sequence reads: CSARGRGGLWSPLHF. The CDR3 DNA is TGCAGTGCTAGAGGGAGAGGGGGGCTCTGGTCACCCCTCCACTTT.

The chain joins TRBV5-1 to TRBJ2-5; 10 nucleotides align to TRBD2. V gave up 2 bases and J gave up 5 bases; unmatched junction bases: 6. The CDR3 has 15 amino acids. Looked up from germline, CDR1 is SGHRS and CDR2 is YFSETQ. CDR3 residues: CASSLVTSGAETQYF. The CDR3 region has the DNA TGCGCCAGCAGCTTAGTTACTAGCGGGGCGGAGACCCAGTACTTC.

The chain is built from TRBV12-3 or TRBV12-4 and TRBJ2-3; the D gene is possibly TRBD2 (6 bases). V dropped 4 bases and J dropped 2 bases, with 16 bases sitting between them. The CDR3 spans 16 residues. The CDR3 region is CASSSGGTFYTDTQYF. CDR3 sequence (DNA): TGTGCCAGCAGTTCAGGAGGGACCTTTTACACAGATACGCAGTATTTT.

This clonotype was counted between two and nine times. This chain uses TRBV10-3 with TRBJ1-1; tentatively, D is TRBD1 (5 bases). CDR3 length equals 13 residues. Germline V gene lookup returns CDR1 ENHRY and CDR2 SYGVKD. Trimming cost V 11 bases and J 1 base, with 14 bases left between them. The CDR3 DNA is TGTGCCGCCCGAGTTGGGGGGAACACTGAAGCTTTCTTT. Translating gives CAARVGGNTEAFF.

The chain joins TRBV6-2 or TRBV6-3 to TRBJ2-1, with D unclear. The length of the CDR3 is 14 residues. Germline V gene lookup returns CDR1 MNHEY and CDR2 SVGEGT. V lost 0 bases to trimming and J lost 4 bases, with 7 bases between them. For the CDR3, the DNA is TGTGCCAGCAGTTACTCGACCTTTTACAATGAGCAGTTCTTC. It codes for CASSYSTFYNEQFF.

This clonotype appeared a few times. The chain links TRBV3-1 to TRBJ2-5; 9 nucleotides line up with TRBD2. J was trimmed by 6 bases and V by 1 base; bases with no gene match: 9. CDR3 length equals 16 residues. CDR1 is LGHDT, CDR2 YNNKEL, per germline (reference sequence). The CDR3 nucleotides are TGTGCCAGCAGCCAAGCGTCTAGCGGGGTTAGGAAGACCCAGTACTTC. Residues: CASSQASSGVRKTQYF.

This clonotype was seen at least ten times. This sequence joins TRBV15 and TRBJ2-2, with 9 bases fitting TRBD1. The J segment lost 4 bases and the V segment lost 0 bases, leaving 6 bases of the junction unmatched. The CDR3 length is 17 residues. Germline loops: CDR1 LNHNV, CDR2 YYDKDF (reference sequence). CDR3 bases: TGTGCCACCAGCAGAGATAGGGGGACAGGGCCCACCGGGGAGCTGTTTTTT. It codes for CATSRDRGTGPTGELFF. The full variable domain, completed using reference TRBV15 and TRBJ2-2, is DAMVIQNPRYQVTQFGKPVTLSCSQTLNHNVMYWYQQKSSQAPKLLFHYYDKDFNNEADTPDNFQSRRPNTSFCFLDIRSPGLGDTAMYLCATSRDRGTGPTGELFFGEGSRLTVL.

This clonotype was counted only a few times. V and J are TRBV11-2 and TRBJ2-2; possibly TRBD1 for D (6 bases). Trimming removed 5 bases at V and 0 bases at J, with 19 bases between. The CDR3 contains 18 residues. The germline V gene has CDR1 SGHAT and CDR2 FQNNGV. This CDR3 is CASSPQGQLGANTGELFF. In DNA, the CDR3 is TGTGCCAGCAGCCCCCAGGGGCAGTTGGGCGCGAACACCGGGGAGCTGTTTTTT.

The chain couples TRBV24-1 to TRBJ2-7; possible D gene TRBD1, 5 bases. Per the germline V gene, CDR1 is KGHDR and CDR2 is SFDVKD. Trimming removed 6 bases at V and 3 bases at J, with 11 bases between. The CDR3 is made up of 13 amino acids. This CDR3 is CATSQSGFYEQYF. In nucleotides, the CDR3 is TGTGCCACCAGTCAGTCAGGGTTCTACGAGCAGTACTTC.

The rearrangement links TRBV12-3 or TRBV12-4 to TRBJ2-5; no firm D call. V dropped 3 bases and J dropped 4 bases, with 6 bases sitting between them. The CDR3 loop spans 12 amino acids. The CDR3, as DNA: TGTGCCAGCAGTTTCACAAGAGAGACCCAGTACTTC. This codes for CASSFTRETQYF.

The rearrangement links TRBV18 to TRBJ2-1, with a weak D call TRBD2 (7 bases). The V end lost 0 bases, the J end lost 7 bases, and 28 bases lay between the germline ends. The V gene's germline CDR1 is KGHSH and CDR2 LQKENI. The CDR3 sequence is 20 residues long. The CDR3 region has the DNA TGTGCCAGCTCACCACCGACAGGAGGGAGGGCGATCGGGAAAAAGAATGAGCAGTTCTTC. Translating it yields CASSPPTGGRAIGKKNEQFF. The entire variable domain, with the rest obtained from reference TRBV18 and TRBJ2-1, is as follows: NAGVMQNPRHLVRRRGQEARLRCSPMKGHSHVYWYRQLPEEGLKFMVYLQKENIIDESGMPKERFSAEFPKEGPSILRIQQVVRGDSAAYFCASSPPTGGRAIGKKNEQFFGPGTRLTVL.

The genes are TRBV29-1 and TRBJ2-1, with TRBD2 matching 7 bases. V lost 5 bases, J lost 7 bases, and 11 bases stayed unmatched. The germline V gene encodes CDR1 SQVTM and CDR2 ANQGSEA. The CDR3 totals 14 residues. Written as DNA, the CDR3 is TGCAGCGTTAAGGTCGGGGGGTGGAGGAATGAGCAGTTCTTC. Protein product: CSVKVGGWRNEQFF.

The chain is built from TRBV15 and TRBJ2-3, with D possibly being TRBD2 (5 bases). CDR1 and CDR2 (germline): LNHNV, YYDKDF (reference sequence). The CDR3 loop spans 15 amino acids. Trimming removed 0 bases from V and 3 bases from J, with 10 bases in between. The CDR3: CATSRDFGVTDTQYF. CDR3 nucleotide sequence: TGTGCCACCAGCAGAGACTTCGGGGTGACAGATACGCAGTATTTT.

The chain links TRBV4-3 to TRBJ2-1; 7 bases fit TRBD2. Germline CDR1 LGHNA, CDR2 YSLEER. This CDR3 is built from 16 residues. Losses at the gene ends were 0 bases for V and 7 bases for J; bases not matched to a gene: 9. CDR3 DNA sequence: TGCGCCAGCAGCCAAGATCAAAGAGCGGGGAGTAATGAGCAGTTCTTC. Its protein product is CASSQDQRAGSNEQFF.

Only a few counts were recorded for this clonotype. The chain couples TRBV11-1 to TRBJ2-7; a possible D gene is TRBD2 (5 bases). The V and J ends lost 3 bases and 6 bases respectively, with 12 bases between them. Looked up from germline, CDR1 is SGHAT and CDR2 is FQDESV (reference sequence). The CDR3 consists of 13 residues. CDR3 sequence reads: CASSFGVVGEQYF. CDR3 DNA: TGTGCCAGCAGCTTCGGGGTTGTGGGCGAGCAGTACTTC.

This sequence joins TRBV28 and TRBJ1-6; D may be TRBD1 (5 bases). The CDR3 covers 15 residues. CDR1 is MDHEN, CDR2 SYDVKM, per germline. The V gene lost 7 bases and the J gene lost 7 bases, with 17 bases spanning the gap. CDR3 sequence (DNA): TGTGCCAGCAAACGAACCGGGGCCAAGAATTCACCCCTCCACTTT. Protein: CASKRTGAKNSPLHF.

Details on this clonotype: The CDR3 end shows no conserved phenylalanine or tryptophan, and so a read error is likely. V and J are TRBV20-1 and TRBJ2-5; tentative D call: TRBD1 (6 bases). Germline V CDR1 and CDR2: DFQATT, SNEGSKA (reference sequence). The CDR3 extends over 14 amino acids. The V and J ends lost 3 bases and 0 bases respectively, with 11 bases between them. The CDR3 here is CSASITGYQETQYY. CDR3 sequence (DNA): TGCAGTGCTAGTATCACAGGGTACCAAGAGACCCAGTACTAC.

This clonotype was recorded a few times. The gene calls are TRBV5-1 and TRBJ2-5; 7 bases are shared with TRBD1. The CDR3 extends over 16 amino acids. J lost 1 base, V lost 4 bases, and 10 bases had no gene match. Germline V gives CDR1 SGHRS, CDR2 YFSETQ. DNA for the CDR3: TGCGCCAGCAGCGCCAACCAGGGACAGCTCCAAGAGACCCAGTACTTC. Protein sequence: CASSANQGQLQETQYF.

This sequence joins TRBV28 and TRBJ2-2, with a weak D call TRBD2 (5 bases). Germline lookup yields CDR1 MDHEN and CDR2 SYDVKM. The CDR3 is made up of 16 amino acids. With 2 bases removed from V and 10 bases from J, the gap between germline ends came to 20 bases. The CDR3 is CASSLGLVGESAELFF. The CDR3 DNA sequence: TGTGCCAGCAGTTTAGGACTTGTTGGGGAATCAGCGGAGCTGTTTTTT.

This sequence joins TRBV20-1 and TRBJ2-7, with 12 bases lining up with TRBD2. The ends lost 3 bases at V and 3 bases at J; junction bases unmatched: 9. The CDR3 has 16 residues. From germline, CDR1 is DFQATT and CDR2 SNEGSKA (reference sequence). The CDR3: CSARGTSGPPYYEQYF. The DNA for the CDR3 is TGCAGTGCTAGGGGGACTAGCGGGCCTCCTTACTACGAGCAGTACTTC.

The chain employs TRBV7-2 and TRBJ2-1; TRBD2 agrees at 9 bases. V lost 8 bases to trimming and J lost 8 bases; unmatched junction nucleotides: 19. The CDR3 totals 17 residues. Looked up from germline, CDR1 is SGHTA and CDR2 is FQGNSA. CDR3 DNA sequence: TGTGCCAGCTACCCCGGGACTAGCATCATGGGTGGCGATGAGCAGTTCTTC. It is translated as CASYPGTSIMGGDEQFF.

J is TRBJ2-3 and V is TRBV5-4; TRBD2 matches 7 bases. CDR1 SGHNT and CDR2 YYREEE come from the germline V gene (reference sequence). V lost 3 bases and J lost 3; bases outside the gene matches: 7. CDR3 length equals 15 residues. The CDR3 reads CASSWLAEGTDTQYF. DNA for the CDR3: TGTGCCAGCAGCTGGCTAGCGGAGGGGACAGATACGCAGTATTTT.

The CDR3 DNA follows: TGTGCCAGCACCGCTGGCAGCTCCTACAATGAGCAGTTCTTC. Protein: CASTAGSSYNEQFF. The V call is TRBV2, the J call TRBJ2-1; D uncertain. The CDR3 runs 14 residues. Germline V CDR1 and CDR2: SNHLY, FYNNEI. V was pared by 7 bases and J by 0 bases, with 10 bases between.

The CDR3 DNA follows: TGTGCCAGCAGCCCGACCGGGACTAGCGGGAGTGCAGATACGCAGTATTTT. Amino acids: CASSPTGTSGSADTQYF. The chain has TRBV7-3 and TRBJ2-3, with TRBD2 matching over 14 bases. The length of the CDR3 is 17 residues. V was clipped by 5 bases and J by 4 bases; unmatched bases: 8. The germline gives CDR1 SGHTA, CDR2 FQGTGA.

The chain combines TRBV20-1 with TRBJ2-1; D call uncertain. The CDR3 has 11 residues. Trimming took off 6 bases at V and 7 bases at J, with 10 bases between the two ends. Germline V gene sequence: CDR1 DFQATT, CDR2 SNEGSKA (reference sequence). The CDR3 DNA reads TGCAGTGCCCCAACTTGGAATGAGCAGTTCTTC. It translates to CSAPTWNEQFF.

This chain joins TRBV2 and TRBJ2-3, with a possible D match to TRBD1 (6 bases). The CDR3 has 15 residues. Germline V CDR1 and CDR2: SNHLY, FYNNEI. The ends were cut back, 7 bases at V and 1 base at J, with 15 bases in the middle. The CDR3 region has the DNA TGTGCCAGCACCCAGAACGACAGGCGCACAGATACGCAGTATTTT. Its translation: CASTQNDRRTDTQYF.

This clonotype was detected a few times. This chain uses TRBV18 with TRBJ2-7; D possibly matches TRBD1 or TRBD2 (5 bases each). Germline assignment: CDR1 KGHSH and CDR2 LQKENI. The CDR3 runs to 15 residues. Trimming stripped 1 base from V and 1 base from J, with 11 bases between. The CDR3 coding sequence is TGTGCCAGCTCACCACGGGACGCAAATTCCTACGAGCAGTACTTC. Amino acids: CASSPRDANSYEQYF.